The rows below give T cell receptor beta chains drawn from one sample of a study of T cells in localized non-small cell lung cancer. Clones were read by immunoSEQ multiplex PCR, and TCRdb kept only the in-frame ones, dropping some. The sample yields more than 30,000 clones, around 90% seen once. The sequences come from peripheral blood mononuclear cells, collected before any cancer treatment. The receptors here all came from a man between 35 and 75 years old with stage III lung adenocarcinoma. The CDR3 runs from the conserved cysteine through the conserved F or W. The order of the fields is D gene, clone size, J gene, V gene, CDR3 DNA, CDR3 protein. A D gene is named only where the DNA matches it firmly. The size field is filled for only some rows; it gives once, few, many or a size class.

>.|.|TRBJ2-3|TRBV28
TGTGCCAGCACCGGGACACACTGGGCAGATACGCAGTATTTT
CASTGTHWADTQYF
>TRBD1|.|TRBJ1-5|TRBV7-2
TGTGCCAGCAGCTTATTCGGACAGGGGAATCAGCCCCAGCATTTT
CASSLFGQGNQPQHF
>TRBD1|.|TRBJ2-3|TRBV29-1
TGCAGCTTATGGACAGGGGCTAGCACAGATACGCAGTATTTT
CSLWTGASTDTQYF
>TRBD1|.|TRBJ1-5|TRBV6-1
TGTGCCAGCAGTTATACAGGGGGCGATCAGCCCCAGCATTTT
CASSYTGGDQPQHF
>TRBD1|.|TRBJ1-5|TRBV19
TGTGCCAGTAGTCGACAGGGTCGGACCTATCAGCCCCAGCATTTT
CASSRQGRTYQPQHF
>.|.|TRBJ1-1|TRBV5-6
TGTGCCAGCAGCCCCGGTCCCACTGAAGCTTTCTTT
CASSPGPTEAFF
>.|.|TRBJ1-1|TRBV2
TGTGCCAGCAGTGACCAGTATGAAGCTTTCTTT
CASSDQYEAFF
>TRBD2|.|TRBJ2-1|TRBV11-2
TGTGCCAGCAGCTTAGGAACAGCGGGGGGGCTTGATGAGCAGTTCTTC
CASSLGTAGGLDEQFF
>.|.|TRBJ1-2|TRBV5-1
TGCGCCAGCAAGAATTCCGGGACTGGCTATGGCTACACCTTC
CASKNSGTGYGYTF
>TRBD1|.|TRBJ1-1|TRBV7-9
TGTGCCAGCAGGTACCCTGGACAGGGGCACACTGAAGCTTTCTTT
CASRYPGQGHTEAFF
>TRBD2|once|TRBJ2-1|TRBV9
TGTGCCAGCAGCGTACGGGGACTAGCCCCTTCCAATGAGCAGTTCTTC
CASSVRGLAPSNEQFF
>TRBD1|.|TRBJ1-6|TRBV5-1
TGCGCCAGCAGCGTCAGGGGGTTGGGGGATAATTCACCCCTCCACTTT
CASSVRGLGDNSPLHF
>TRBD1|.|TRBJ1-2|TRBV7-9
TGTGCCAGCAGTCGGACAGGGGGCAACTATGGCTACACCTTC
CASSRTGGNYGYTF
>.|.|TRBJ2-7|TRBV7-2
TGTGCCAGCAGCTTAGGCTGGGGGACCTACGAGCAGTACTTC
CASSLGWGTYEQYF
>.|.|TRBJ2-1|TRBV7-2
TGTGCCAGCAAGGCAGAATACAATGAGCAGTTCTTC
CASKAEYNEQFF
>.|.|TRBJ2-1|TRBV6-1
TGTGCCAGCAACCCGCTCAAATCCTACAATGAGCAGTTCTTC
CASNPLKSYNEQFF
>TRBD2|.|TRBJ2-1|TRBV5-1
TGCGCCAGCAGCTTGAACATAGCGGGGAAAGGAAATGAGCAGTTCTTC
CASSLNIAGKGNEQFF
>.|.|TRBJ1-2|TRBV14
TGTGCCAGCAGCCAACCAAGAGGGGCTGGCGGGGGCTCTGGCTACACCTTC
CASSQPRGAGGGSGYTF
>TRBD1|.|TRBJ2-7|TRBV7-2
TGTGCCAGCAGCGTATCAGGGGGCGAGCAGTACTTC
CASSVSGGEQYF
>TRBD1|.|TRBJ1-1|TRBV9
TGTGCCAGCAGCGTAGGACAGGGGGTTTCACAAGCTTTCTTT
CASSVGQGVSQAFF
>.|.|TRBJ2-1|TRBV5-1
TGCGCCAGCAGCCCCAATCTTGGGGGCTCCTACAATGAGCAGTTCTTC
CASSPNLGGSYNEQFF
>.|.|TRBJ2-5|TRBV7-9
TGTGCCAGCAGCCACGGAGGGGAGACCCAGTACTTC
CASSHGGETQYF
>.|.|TRBJ2-7|TRBV20-1
TGCAGTGCTAGTAACATCTACGAGCAGTACTTC
CSASNIYEQYF
>.|.|TRBJ2-1|TRBV7-3
TGTGCCAGCAGCTTAAACCCGGAGTACAATGAGCAGTTCTTC
CASSLNPEYNEQFF
>.|.|TRBJ2-5|TRBV25-1
TGTGCCATCCGAGGGAGGCACCAAGAGACCCAGTACTTC
CAIRGRHQETQYF
>.|.|TRBJ2-2|TRBV10-1
TGCGCCAGCAGAAGGGGACACGCGAACACCGGGGAGCTGTTTTTT
CASRRGHANTGELFF
>TRBD1|few|TRBJ1-4|TRBV2
TGTGCCAGCAGAGGACAGGGGGTGTGGGAAAAACTGTTTTTT
CASRGQGVWEKLFF
>TRBD1|.|TRBJ2-2|TRBV7-3
TGTGCCAGCAGCCCCAGGGGGCCGACGGGGGAGCTGTTTTTT
CASSPRGPTGELFF
>.|.|TRBJ2-7|TRBV5-4
TGTGCCAGCAGCTTGGGACGGGTCTCAGGCGAGCAGTACTTC
CASSLGRVSGEQYF
>TRBD1|.|TRBJ2-5|TRBV7-2
TGTGCCAGCAGCCTCGGACAGGGTGGCTGGGAGACCCAGTACTTC
CASSLGQGGWETQYF
>.|.|TRBJ2-7|TRBV15
TGTGCCACAAAGGGGGCGGGGGACGAGCAGTACTTC
CATKGAGDEQYF
>.|.|TRBJ1-2|TRBV5-1
TGCGCCAGCAGCTTCTCCAGGGACTATGGCTACACCTTC
CASSFSRDYGYTF
>TRBD2|.|TRBJ2-3|TRBV6-4
TGTGCCAGCAGTGACTCTGCTAGCGGGGGGACAGATACGCAGTATTTT
CASSDSASGGTDTQYF